A selection of T cell receptor beta chains follows, all from one sample in a study of CD8 T cells in Susac syndrome. TCRdb reanalysed the immunoSEQ multiplex PCR reads using MiXCR and keeps one entry per CDR3 protein. The sample has about 430,000 distinct CDR3 sequences, 85% seen once. Sequencing input: CD8+ T cells from PBMCs. The receptors were sampled from a human donor with multiple sclerosis. Each CDR3 is given with its conserved first and last residue. A D gene is named only where the DNA matches it firmly. The size of a clone is reported for some rows only, either as once, few or many, or as a class for expanded clones.

d_gene	v_gene	abundance	j_gene	CDR3nt	CDR3aa
.	TRBV6-5	.	TRBJ1-1	TGTGCCAGCAGTTCCTACTTCAGGAGCACTGAAGCTTTCTTT	CASSSYFRSTEAFF
.	TRBV19	.	TRBJ2-7	TGTGCCAGTACTCCTGGGACCTCCTACGAGCAGTACTTC	CASTPGTSYEQYF
TRBD2	TRBV6-5	.	TRBJ2-3	TGTGCCAGCAGTTCCCTTTCGGCGGGGGACCCTCATACGCAGTATTTT	CASSSLSAGDPHTQYF
TRBD2	TRBV4-1	.	TRBJ2-7	TGCGCCAGCAGCCAAGAGGGACTAGCGGGTTATACCTACGAGCAGTACTTC	CASSQEGLAGYTYEQYF
.	TRBV4-1	.	TRBJ2-1	TGCGCCAGCAGCCAGGAAGACAGTTACAATGAGCAGTTCTTC	CASSQEDSYNEQFF
.	TRBV4-1	.	TRBJ2-7	TGCGCCAGCAGCCAAGGGTCCGGGACTTCTCCCTACGAGCAGTACTTC	CASSQGSGTSPYEQYF
TRBD1	TRBV5-6	.	TRBJ2-7	TGTGCCAGCAGCCACCCGGGACAGGGGAAGTACGAGCAGTACTTC	CASSHPGQGKYEQYF
.	TRBV28	.	TRBJ2-1	TGTGCCAGCAGTTTGCCGACGCCCATCGGAGATGAGCAGTTCTTC	CASSLPTPIGDEQFF
TRBD2	TRBV2	.	TRBJ2-7	TGTGCCAGCCAACTAGCGGGAGTCCCCGAGCAGTACTTC	CASQLAGVPEQYF
TRBD1	TRBV28	.	TRBJ2-2	TGTGCCAGCAGTTTATATCAACCGACAGGGGGTTGGACCGGGGAGCTGTTTTTT	CASSLYQPTGGWTGELFF
TRBD2	TRBV29-1	few	TRBJ2-2	TGCAGTGTGAGCGGGGGGACCGGGGAGCTGTTTTTT	CSVSGGTGELFF
TRBD2	TRBV7-9	.	TRBJ2-5	TGTGCCAGCAGCCCAAGCGGGGGGCATGCGGAGACCCAGTACTTC	CASSPSGGHAETQYF
.	TRBV4-1	.	TRBJ2-1	TGCGCCAGCAGCCAAGTATCTCACTACAATGAGCAGTTCTTC	CASSQVSHYNEQFF
.	TRBV2	.	TRBJ2-7	TGTGCCAGCAGTGAACAGCGGAGGAGCTCCTACGAGCAGTACTTC	CASSEQRRSSYEQYF
TRBD1	TRBV5-6	.	TRBJ1-2	TGTGCCAGCAGCTTGGTCGGGACAGGGGGCTATGGCTACACCTTC	CASSLVGTGGYGYTF
TRBD1	TRBV7-6	.	TRBJ2-7	TGTGCCAGCAGCTCGGGACAGGTCTACGAGCAGTACTTC	CASSSGQVYEQYF
.	TRBV27	.	TRBJ2-6	TGTGCCAGCTCACTCCCCGGCCCTGGGCCCAACGTCCTGACTTTC	CASSLPGPGPNVLTF
.	TRBV19	.	TRBJ2-5	TGTGCCACCTCAGGGGTAGAGACCCAGTACTTC	CATSGVETQYF
.	TRBV30	.	TRBJ1-1	TGTGCCTGGAGTGAGGAGTGGCAGAAAGCTTTCTTT	CAWSEEWQKAFF
.	TRBV15	.	TRBJ2-1	TGTGCCACCAGCAGGGACGACAGTTACAATGAGCAGTTCTTC	CATSRDDSYNEQFF
.	TRBV4-2	.	TRBJ2-5	TGTGCCAGCAGCCAAGAAATATTAGGATCGGGTCCCGGGGGGACCCAGTACTTC	CASSQEILGSGPGGTQYF
TRBD1	TRBV7-9	.	TRBJ2-7	TGTGCCAGCAGCCCCAACAGGGGGCGAACCTACGAGCAGTACTTC	CASSPNRGRTYEQYF
.	TRBV27	.	TRBJ2-7	TGTGCCAGCAGTTTTAACCCAGCCTACGAGCAGTACTTC	CASSFNPAYEQYF
.	TRBV2	.	TRBJ1-1	TGTGCCAGCACCACCCGGGACCCTGGAGGTAGCACTGAAGCTTTCTTT	CASTTRDPGGSTEAFF
.	TRBV20-1	.	TRBJ2-1	TGCAGTGCTACCGGGACGACCAATGAGCAGTTCTTC	CSATGTTNEQFF
.	TRBV9	few	TRBJ2-1	TGTGCCAGCAGTACCGGGGCTTCCTACAATGAGCAGTTCTTC	CASSTGASYNEQFF
.	TRBV19	.	TRBJ2-1	TGTGCCAGTAACCCAGCGGTAGAATCCTACAATGAGCAGTTCTTC	CASNPAVESYNEQFF
TRBD1	TRBV30	.	TRBJ2-1	TGTGCCTGGGTCCTGCAGGGGGCCTTCTACAATGAGCAGTTCTTC	CAWVLQGAFYNEQFF
.	TRBV27	.	TRBJ1-6	TGTGCCAGCAGTTTAATTGGGAATTCACCCCTCCACTTT	CASSLIGNSPLHF
.	TRBV11-1	.	TRBJ2-2	TGTGCCAGCAGCCTAAGAACCGGGGAGCTGTTTTTT	CASSLRTGELFF
.	TRBV5-1	.	TRBJ2-3	TGCGCCAGCAGCTTGGGCGGTCAGGGAGGCACAGATACGCAGTATTTT	CASSLGGQGGTDTQYF
TRBD2	TRBV20-1	.	TRBJ2-1	TGCAGTGCCCTCCCAGGCAGGCTAGCGGGTGGACTGGGGCCCTACAATGAGCAGTTCTTC	CSALPGRLAGGLGPYNEQFF
TRBD2	TRBV5-4	.	TRBJ2-1	TGTGCCAGCAGCTCGAATATGGGACTAGCGGGAGGGGAGAACAATGAGCAGTTCTTC	CASSSNMGLAGGENNEQFF
.	TRBV5-4	.	TRBJ2-7	TGTGCCAGCAGCAGCCGACAGGAGGACTACGAGCAGTACTTC	CASSSRQEDYEQYF
TRBD2	TRBV7-9	.	TRBJ2-1	TGTGCCAGCAGCCCCCGCGGACTAGCGGGATATAATGAGCAGTTCTTC	CASSPRGLAGYNEQFF
.	TRBV5-1	.	TRBJ2-7	TGCGCCAGCAGCTTGGGGCCTATGCAGGATAGCTACGAGCAGTACTTC	CASSLGPMQDSYEQYF
.	TRBV7-9	.	TRBJ1-5	TGTGCCAGCAGCCTTACAGGAGGGCCCGATCAGCCCCAGCATTTT	CASSLTGGPDQPQHF
.	TRBV4-1	.	TRBJ2-3	TGCGCCAGCAGCACCTATGAGGGACCCGAATACACAGATACGCAGTATTTT	CASSTYEGPEYTDTQYF
TRBD2	TRBV6-1	once	TRBJ2-1	TGTGCCAGCAGTCGAATAGCGGGAGTCTCCTACAATGAGCAGTTCTTC	CASSRIAGVSYNEQFF
TRBD2	TRBV7-8	.	TRBJ2-3	TGTGCCAGCAGCCACGGGACTAGCGGGGGCCTCAGCACAGATACGCAGTATTTT	CASSHGTSGGLSTDTQYF
TRBD1	TRBV9	.	TRBJ2-1	TGTGCCAGCAGCTCCGGGACAGGGGGCTCCTACAATGAGCAGTTCTTC	CASSSGTGGSYNEQFF
.	TRBV20-1	.	TRBJ2-7	TGCAGTGCCTGGGGACCAGGGATACACTACGAGCAGTACTTC	CSAWGPGIHYEQYF
.	TRBV19	once	TRBJ2-5	TGTGCCAGTAGTATAGATCCCTACGGGGAAGAGACCCAGTACTTC	CASSIDPYGEETQYF
TRBD1	TRBV4-1	.	TRBJ1-2	TGCGCCAGCAGCCAAGAAGACCGGGACAGCTATGGCTACACCTTC	CASSQEDRDSYGYTF
TRBD1	TRBV4-1	.	TRBJ1-1	TGCGCCAGCAGCCAAGCCGAATACGGGACAGGGGCCGACAGAGGTGAAGCTTTCTTT	CASSQAEYGTGADRGEAFF